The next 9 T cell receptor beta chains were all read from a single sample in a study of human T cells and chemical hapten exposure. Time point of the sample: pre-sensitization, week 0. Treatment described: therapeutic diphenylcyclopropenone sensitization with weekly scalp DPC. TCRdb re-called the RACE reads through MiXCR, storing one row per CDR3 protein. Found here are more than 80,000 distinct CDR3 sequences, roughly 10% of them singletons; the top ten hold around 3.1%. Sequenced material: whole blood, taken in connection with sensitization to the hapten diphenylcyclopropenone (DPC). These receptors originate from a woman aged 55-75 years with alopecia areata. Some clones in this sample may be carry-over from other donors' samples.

CDR3 nucleotides: TGCAGTGCTAGAGAATCAGACGCCAAAAACATTCAGTACTTC. Encoded protein: CSARESDAKNIQYF. The chain employs TRBV20-1 and TRBJ2-4; no clear D gene. Germline lookup yields CDR1 DFQATT and CDR2 SNEGSKA (reference sequence). V dropped 0 bases and J dropped 1 base, with 7 bases sitting between them. The CDR3 has 14 amino acids.

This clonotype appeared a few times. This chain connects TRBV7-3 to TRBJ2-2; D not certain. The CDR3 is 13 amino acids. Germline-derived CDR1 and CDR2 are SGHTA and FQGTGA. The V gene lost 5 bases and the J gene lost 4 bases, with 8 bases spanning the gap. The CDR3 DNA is TGTGCCAGCAGCCCAAAGAGCACCGGGGAGCTGTTTTTT. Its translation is CASSPKSTGELFF.

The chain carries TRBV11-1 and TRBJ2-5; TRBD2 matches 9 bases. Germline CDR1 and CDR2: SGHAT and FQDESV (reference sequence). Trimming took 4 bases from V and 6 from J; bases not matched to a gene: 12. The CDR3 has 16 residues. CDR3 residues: CASSWERGAYEKTQYF. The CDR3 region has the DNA TGTGCCAGCAGCTGGGAGCGGGGGGCGTACGAAAAGACCCAGTACTTC.

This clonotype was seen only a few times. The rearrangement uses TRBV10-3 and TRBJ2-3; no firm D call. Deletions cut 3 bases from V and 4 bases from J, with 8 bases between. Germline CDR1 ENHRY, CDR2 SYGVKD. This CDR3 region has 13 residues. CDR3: CAISDSRADTQYF. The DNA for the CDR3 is TGTGCCATCAGTGACTCGCGAGCAGATACGCAGTATTTT.

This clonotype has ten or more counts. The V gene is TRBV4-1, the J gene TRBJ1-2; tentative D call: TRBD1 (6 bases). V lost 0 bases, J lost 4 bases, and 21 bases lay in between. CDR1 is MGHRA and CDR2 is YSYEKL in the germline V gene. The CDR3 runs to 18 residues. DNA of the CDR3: TGCGCCAGCAGCCAAGACCTCGTCAGGAGACAGGTGCCCTATGGCTACACCTTC. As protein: CASSQDLVRRQVPYGYTF.

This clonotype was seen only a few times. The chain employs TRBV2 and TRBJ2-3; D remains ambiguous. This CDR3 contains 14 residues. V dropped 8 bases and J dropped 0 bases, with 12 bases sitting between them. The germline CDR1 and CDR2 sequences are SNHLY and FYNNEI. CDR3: CASLPYVSTDTQYF. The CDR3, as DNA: TGTGCCAGCCTACCGTATGTTAGCACAGATACGCAGTATTTT.

The CDR3 spells CASSLFDLGGNEQFF. The CDR3 bases are TGTGCCAGCAGCTTATTCGACCTCGGGGGGAATGAGCAGTTCTTC. The chain uses TRBV7-6 and TRBJ2-1; TRBD2 agrees at 7 bases. J lost 7 bases, V lost 2 bases, and 8 bases had no gene match. The CDR3 covers 15 residues. Germline CDR1 is SGHVS and CDR2 is FNYEAQ. Combining the CDR3 with reference TRBV7-6 and TRBJ2-1 gives the whole variable domain GAGVSQSPRYKVTKRGQDVALRCDPISGHVSLYWYRQALGQGPEFLTYFNYEAQQDKSGLPNDRFSAERPEGSISTLTIQRTEQRDSAMYRCASSLFDLGGNEQFFGPGTRLTVL.

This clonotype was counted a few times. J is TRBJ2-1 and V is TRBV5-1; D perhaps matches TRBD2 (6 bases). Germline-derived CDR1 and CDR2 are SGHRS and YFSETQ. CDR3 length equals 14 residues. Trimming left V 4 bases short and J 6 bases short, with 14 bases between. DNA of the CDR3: TGCGCCAGCAGCGGGACTTCGTACTCCAATGAGCAGTTCTTC. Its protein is CASSGTSYSNEQFF.

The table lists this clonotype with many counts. Here the CDR3 reads CASRGSVNTEAFF. The DNA of the CDR3 is TGTGCCAGCAGAGGGTCAGTGAACACTGAAGCTTTCTTT. V gene TRBV2 combines with J gene TRBJ1-1; the D is unclear. Trimming removed 6 bases at V and 0 bases at J, with 8 bases between. Germline CDR1 SNHLY, CDR2 FYNNEI. The CDR3 runs to 13 residues.